The TCR beta chain described here comes from a study of cytomegalovirus exposure and HLA in healthy donors (TCRdb year 2017). With respect to the entire study: An earlier analysis of some 500 of the donors reported about 290 Gb of sequence data and approximately 110 million unique TCR beta sequences from about 179 million T cells. An earlier analysis of around 640 of the donors used high-throughput TCR beta sequencing to judge whether each TCR beta V gene segment behaved as functional or pseudogenic. To predict cytomegalovirus infection status, the study combined high-throughput TCR immunosequencing, statistical association of individual TCRs with disease status, and machine learning. The number of donors typed differed by locus, with about 629-640 for A, B, C, DRB1 and DQB1, around 500 for DQA1, 600 to 610 for DPA1, and under 490 for DPB1. Using immunosequencing, the study profiled T cell repertoires from about 610 subjects and related those repertoires to cytomegalovirus serostatus. Several DR-DQ haplotypes were handled as single units for association and clustering because linkage in the cohort was strong. Of the 350 to 450 genotyped donors, less than 90% were placed in the genetic ancestry cluster associated with self-reported Caucasian donors. Along with the approximately 650-subject first cohort, a separate validation cohort of over a hundred different subjects was used. Approximately 300 gigabases of sequencing data and around 90 million unique TCR sequences made up an early release that covered approximately 620 HLA-typed donors. A later genetic analysis took genome-wide SNP genotypes for about 65% of the roughly 670 donors and used that subset as a discovery cohort. A later analysis re-examined previously published TCR beta repertoires from about 670 donors and added high-resolution HLA genotyping to investigate patterns of TCR occurrence. Donor age, sex, ethnicity and CMV serostatus were compiled alongside the repertoire data. Rather than using new phenotypic data, the later analysis identified candidate immune exposures from TCR beta sequences and from how often those sequences occurred across donors. HLA typing included class I and class II loci at four-digit resolution. On average, around 240,000 unique TCR beta nucleotide sequences were sequenced per donor among some 420 genotyped donors of the cohort, with 15% to 20% of those sequences being non-productive. Every repertoire in the discovery cohort had been generated on one and the same sequencing platform. The study aimed to test whether signatures of past pathogen exposure could be identified by cataloging public T cell receptors. Paper-wide results and their limitations: A cluster of highly shared sequence variants was judged likely to be a technical artifact of the sequencing pipeline. Specific HLA alleles were associated with over 15,000 TCR beta sequences at a false discovery rate of 0.05 in a later analysis. A later genetic analysis reported fewer N-insertions in productive TCRs among donors in an Asian-associated ancestry cluster than the roughly 690-donor mean. A further reported finding was that TCR beta sequences accurately predicted the HLA-A and HLA-B alleles for most subjects in the first cohort. A later analysis found that HLA-associated TCR beta chains were more clonally expanded and had lower generation probabilities than equally common non-associated chains. An earlier analysis of approximately 570 of the donors showed that most TCR beta V segments appeared in productive rearrangements either about 87% or about 30% of the time, which broadly matched IMGT annotations. A later analysis found that most CMV-associated TCR beta chains appeared HLA-restricted, with HLA associations seemingly driven largely by CMV exposure. CMV serostatus was the only immune exposure information available for the cohort. An association between a missense DCLRE1C variant and V-gene and J-gene trimming of TCR beta chains was found in a later genetic analysis and replicated in an independent cohort. HLA typing was unavailable for some donors at each locus, so association tests used only the typed subset. A total of 150 to 200 TCR beta chains were listed by the study as associated with cytomegalovirus. Across donors, most TCR sequences were observed very rarely, whereas some public TCRs were present in many individuals. Cytomegalovirus status was reported to be diagnosed by the classifier with high specificity and sensitivity in both the original and validation cohorts. When HLA alleles, especially DR and DQ, strongly co-occurred, TCR associations were difficult to assign to individual alleles. Several of the top co-occurrence clusters appeared to be linked to parvovirus B19, influenza, CMV and Epstein-Barr virus, according to a later analysis. Because counts were too low, about 18 rarely observed V segments, including chromosome 9 orphons, were left out of the earlier analysis of roughly 600 of the donors. Presence/absence analyses assumed roughly uniform sequencing depth across donors, an assumption that may not hold. In a later analysis, TCR association rates were found to vary across HLA loci, with the most associated TCRs seen for DRB1 alleles and the fewest for HLA-C alleles. In vitro tests confirmed that a few of the cytomegalovirus-associated TCR beta chains recognize cytomegalovirus antigens. Linkage disequilibrium might explain the correlated functional status among segregating V segments, but an unknown experimental factor could not be excluded. According to the authors, the approach could potentially be generalized to other disease states and immunological phenotypes. The cohort was sequenced for TCR beta chains only, and without alpha or paired-chain data the features that could be detected were limited.

A remark on this clone: The antigen it recognizes is unknown. No much larger clone is present one base from it, and per-base qualities are unavailable.

The cohort comprised some 680 healthy bone marrow donors. All cohort members were sampled while nominally healthy, although unrecorded immune exposures were likely present. The donor was CMV seropositive and was included in the group of 250 to 300 seropositive cohort members. Every donor gave a peripheral blood sample, and the peripheral blood mononuclear cells from that sample were used for TCR beta sequencing. Genomic DNA extraction from the blood cell samples was performed with the Qiagen DNeasy Blood Extraction Kit. Library preparation was by the immunoSEQ multiplex PCR assay. The multiplex PCR relied on a mix of 60 forward primers for TCR Vbeta segments and 13 reverse primers for TCR Jbeta segments. A multiplex PCR assay on genomic DNA amplified the CDR3 region of rearranged TCR beta genes. The amplified TCR beta libraries were sequenced on the Illumina HiSeq System as 87-base-pair reads. Under the source paper's analysis protocol: Across the 666 repertoires, a later analysis counted approximately 83 million unique TCR beta chains, 8.5 million to 12 million of which were shared by at least two donors. Raw reads were error-corrected and collapsed into unique sequences with a nearest-neighbor algorithm that merged closely related sequences to remove PCR and sequencing errors. To assign V, D and J gene segments, CDR3 sequences were aligned to IMGT reference sequences. For a sequence to be retained, a match of at least six nucleotides was required to both a V gene segment and a J gene segment. Rearrangements were classified as productive when the CDR3 lacked stop codons and remained in frame with V and J, and all other rearrangements were classified as non-productive. CDR3 was defined according to IMGT convention as the region running from the second conserved V-encoded cysteine to the conserved J-encoded phenylalanine. The earlier analysis of roughly 590 of the donors excluded any sequence lacking an unambiguous match to a single V gene segment. An earlier analysis of several hundred of the donors called V segments functional above 56.7% productive rearrangements and segregating when the between-donor standard deviation exceeded 5%. A statistical classification framework was built to diagnose cytomegalovirus status from the catalog of TCR beta chain sequences. V and J gene assignment, in a later analysis, came from comparing TCR nucleotide sequences with IMGT/GENE-DB human TR gene sequences. A later analysis assigned CDR3 sequences and most-parsimonious VDJ recombination scenarios with the TCRdist pipeline. In a later analysis, each TCR beta chain was defined by its CDR3 amino acid sequence together with its V-gene family, and reads lacking a unique V-gene family were excluded. To address suspected cross-contamination and a sequencing artifact, a later analysis removed 592 highly shared, low-generation-probability nucleotide sequences. In a later analysis, a clonal expansion index was calculated for each public chain from normalized within-repertoire ranks of inferred template counts. In a later analysis, generation probabilities were computed using a VDJ recombination model fitted to out-of-frame rearrangements, and the results were checked against IGoR. A later analysis scored TCR-TCR, TCR-HLA and TCR-CMV co-occurrence with hypergeometric tests, applying a repertoire-size bias correction to TCR pairs. A later analysis estimated false discovery rates by permuting HLA or CMV assignments 20 times. A later analysis grouped co-occurring TCRs with DBSCAN, adding TCRdist sequence similarity when clustering within HLA-allele-positive subsets. Co-occurrence clustering excluded repertoires with fewer than 30,000 or more than 120,000 public chains, plus five with anomalous nucleotide sharing. Here the immuneACCESS table is served through TCRdb, limited to in-frame sequences with V and J called. Missing clones are a known gap in these copies; in checked studies unresolved V genes cover under half, and the rest lacks a known reason. The V and J calls and the clone size are those of that table, but D and trimming were determined from the DNA. The sample includes 100,000 to 150,000 clones, with 80% observed a single time. The ten largest clones represent more than 8% of the sample.

The specimen sequenced was PBMCs. This clonotype was sampled from a man aged 25 to 40 in good health and CMV-seropositive.

The CDR3 has the sequence CASSSRGSGDHEQYF. The nucleotides are TGTGCCAGCAGCTCCCGGGGTAGCGGGGACCACGAGCAGTACTTC. The receptor chain draws on TRBV13 and TRBJ2-7; TRBD2 matches 8 bases in the middle. The CDR3 measures 15 amino acids from cysteine to phenylalanine. Solely the CDR3 DNA is kept, with 45 bases framed from the first base. In the germline V gene (reference sequence), CDR1 corresponds to PRHDT and CDR2 to FYEKMQ. From V the trimming removes 4 bases and from J it removes 5 bases, while the gene matches leave 10 bases of the junction unaccounted for.